One T cell receptor (beta chain) is described in this entry. These data originate in a study of blood T cell repertoires in COVID-19. Study overall: The United States, Italy and Spain were the sources of the acute and convalescent COVID-19 samples.

Ages ranged from 18 to 89 years, with residence in about two dozen US areas. Recovery meant two consecutive negative NP/OP PCR tests, professional clearance, or resolved symptoms. Original analysis: Amplification with reference gene primers provided the estimates of nucleated cell counts. The protocol was immunoSEQ multiplex PCR, while the TCRdb copy is restricted to in-frame clones and leaves out a portion. V, J and clone size are those of that table, while D and trimming were read from the DNA. The sample has about 250,000 clones; about nine tenths are singletons. The sequence derives from a middle-aged man who had recovered from COVID-19. Sequenced input: PBMCs or T cells enriched from blood (not recorded which).

The CDR3 DNA sequence: TGTGCCAGAAGCTCTTTAAACAGGAAAGACACTGAAGCTTTCTTT. Amino acids: CARSSLNRKDTEAFF. The chain combines TRBV5-3 with TRBJ1-1; TRBD1 might be the D (5 bases). TRBV5-3 counts as an open reading frame of uncertain function. The V and J ends lost 3 bases and 3 bases respectively, with 15 bases between them. This CDR3 comprises 15 residues.